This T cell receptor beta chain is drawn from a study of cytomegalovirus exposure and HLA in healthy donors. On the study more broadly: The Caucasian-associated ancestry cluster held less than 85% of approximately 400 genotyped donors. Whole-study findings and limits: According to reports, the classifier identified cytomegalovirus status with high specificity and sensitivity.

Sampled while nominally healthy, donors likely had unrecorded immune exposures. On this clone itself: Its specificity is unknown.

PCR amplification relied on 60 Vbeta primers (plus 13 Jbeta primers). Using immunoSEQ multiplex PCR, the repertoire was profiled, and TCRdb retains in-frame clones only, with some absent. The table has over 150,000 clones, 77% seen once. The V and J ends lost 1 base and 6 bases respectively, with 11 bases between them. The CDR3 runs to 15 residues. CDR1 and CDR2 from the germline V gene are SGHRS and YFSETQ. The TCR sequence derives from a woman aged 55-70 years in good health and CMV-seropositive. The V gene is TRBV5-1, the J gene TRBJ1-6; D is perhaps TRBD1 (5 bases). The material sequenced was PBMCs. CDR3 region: CASSLLDRGNSPLHF. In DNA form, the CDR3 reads TGCGCCAGCAGCTTGCTAGACAGAGGTAATTCACCCCTCCACTTT.